Listed below are T cell receptor beta chains from one sample, sequenced in a study of blood T cell dynamics during melanoma immunotherapy. Only in-frame clones appear in the TCRdb table, and some are missing; sequencing was by immunoSEQ multiplex PCR. This table has about 7,000 clones, roughly 84% appearing once. The input for sequencing was blood, taken from a patient treated with checkpoint blockade. All receptors come from a human donor with melanoma. Some clones in this sample may be carry-over from other donors' samples. The CDR3 runs from the conserved cysteine through the conserved F or W. A D gene is named only where the DNA matches it firmly. Expanded clones get a size class; other rows say once, few or many, or leave the size out.

j_call v_call clone_size d_call cdr3_nt cdr3_aa
TRBJ1-1 TRBV7-2 . TRBD1 TGTGCCAGCAGCTCCACCGGACAGGCAAAGTTTTTT CASSSTGQAKFF
TRBJ2-2 TRBV5-6 . . TGTGCCAGCAGCTTAGGAAGGGGTTTTTTTGCCGGGGAGCTGTTTTTT CASSLGRGFFAGELFF
TRBJ2-1 TRBV5-4 . TRBD2 TGTGCCAGCAGCCCCGGGGGGGCCGTGTACAATGAGCAGTTCTTC CASSPGGAVYNEQFF
TRBJ2-7 TRBV2 . . TGTGCCAGCAGCCCTCCCCTGGCAACAGGGAGCCACGAGCAGTACTTC CASSPPLATGSHEQYF
TRBJ2-3 TRBV29-1 . TRBD2 TGCAGCGTTGAGGGAGGGAAAGGGGCAGATACGCAGTATTTT CSVEGGKGADTQYF
TRBJ2-7 TRBV27 . TRBD1 TGTGCCAGCAGTTCACCGGGACAGGGGGCAAAGGGGTACTTC CASSSPGQGAKGYF
TRBJ2-1 TRBV5-1 large . TGCGCCAGCAGCTTAACCCCCTACAATGAGCAGTTCTTC CASSLTPYNEQFF
TRBJ2-1 TRBV11-3 . . TGTGCCAGCAGCCCCGGGACTGTCAACAATGAGCAGTTCTTC CASSPGTVNNEQFF
TRBJ2-7 TRBV5-1 . . TGCGCCAGCAGCTTGCTAGGGTCCTACGAGCAGTACTTC CASSLLGSYEQYF
TRBJ1-2 TRBV7-2 . . TGTGCCAGCAGCTTCTCCGACGGATCCTATGGCTACACCTTC CASSFSDGSYGYTF
TRBJ2-5 TRBV20-1 . . TGCAGTGCTAGTGGTCAAGAGACCCAGTACTTC CSASGQETQYF
TRBJ2-5 TRBV27 . TRBD2 TGTGCCAGCAGTTTATCTGGTATACTAGCGGGATTCGAGACCCAGTACTTC CASSLSGILAGFETQYF
TRBJ1-5 TRBV19 . . TGTGCCAGTACCCCTGGGGAGGGTCGTAGCAATCAGCCCCAGCATTTT CASTPGEGRSNQPQHF
TRBJ1-2 TRBV14 . . TGTGCCAGCAGCCAGATGGGGGTTGCTGGCTACACCTTC CASSQMGVAGYTF
TRBJ2-3 TRBV19 . TRBD1 TGTGCCAGTAGTATCGGACAGGGGGCGGGAGATACGCAGTATTTT CASSIGQGAGDTQYF
TRBJ2-5 TRBV7-2 once TRBD2 TGTGCCAGCAGCTTAGGACTAGCGGGGGGGCCGGGAGAGACCCAGTACTTC CASSLGLAGGPGETQYF
TRBJ2-7 TRBV5-6 . . TGCGCCAGCAGCCAGGCGGGGCAGGGAAATGAAGAGCAGTACTTC CASSQAGQGNEEQYF
TRBJ2-3 TRBV19 . . TGTGCCAGTAGTATAGGTCACAGCACAGATACGCAGTATTTT CASSIGHSTDTQYF
TRBJ2-7 TRBV30 . TRBD1 TGTGCCTGGGGAAGCGACAGGGGTCCCAAGAGGGAGCAGTACTTC CAWGSDRGPKREQYF
TRBJ1-5 TRBV5-1 . . TGCGCCAGCAGCTTGGATCAGGGGCAGCCCCAGCATTTT CASSLDQGQPQHF
TRBJ2-4 TRBV5-1 . . TGCGCCAGCAGAGGAATTAACGGGGGCATTCAGTACTTC CASRGINGGIQYF
TRBJ2-5 TRBV6-5 . . TGTGCCAGCACCTCCCCCGTAACGGAGACCCAGTACTTC CASTSPVTETQYF
TRBJ2-7 TRBV18 . TRBD1 TGTGCCAGCTCACCGGGACAGGGAGTCGACGAGCAGTACTTC CASSPGQGVDEQYF
TRBJ1-2 TRBV4-1 . . TGCGCCAGCAGCCAAGATTCCGGCGGTCGCTATGGCTACACCTTC CASSQDSGGRYGYTF